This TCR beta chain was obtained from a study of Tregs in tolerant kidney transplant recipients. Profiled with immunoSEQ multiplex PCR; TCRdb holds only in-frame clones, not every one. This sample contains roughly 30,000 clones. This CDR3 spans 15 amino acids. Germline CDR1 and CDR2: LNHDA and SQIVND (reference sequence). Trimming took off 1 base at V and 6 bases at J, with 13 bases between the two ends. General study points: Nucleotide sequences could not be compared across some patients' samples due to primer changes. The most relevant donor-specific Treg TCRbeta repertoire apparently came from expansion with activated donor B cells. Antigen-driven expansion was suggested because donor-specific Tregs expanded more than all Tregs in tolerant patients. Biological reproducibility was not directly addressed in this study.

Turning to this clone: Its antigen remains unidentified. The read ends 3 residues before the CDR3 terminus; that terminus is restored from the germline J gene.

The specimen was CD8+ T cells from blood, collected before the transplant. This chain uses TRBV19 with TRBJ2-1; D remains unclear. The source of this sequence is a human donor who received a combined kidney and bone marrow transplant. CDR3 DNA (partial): TGTGCCAGTAGTATAGTGGTAGCTCCGGCCAATGAG. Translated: CASSIVVAPANE. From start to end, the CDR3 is CASSIVVAPANEQFF.